The next 9 T cell receptor delta chains were all read from a single sample in a study of gamma-delta chains in newborns, infants, children. TCRdb re-called clones from the reads using CATT. This table has 1,300 to 1,500 delta-chain clones, about 1.1% appearing once. Sequencing used blood. The receptors here all came from a child in good health.

This clone was seen a few times. The chain carries TRDV2 and TRDJ1, with D maybe TRDD3 (5 bases). Looked up from germline, CDR1 is GEAIGNYY and CDR2 is EKD. This CDR3 has 18 residues. The V end lost 2 bases, the J end lost 1 base, and 22 bases lay between the germline ends. The CDR3 protein is CACDNVGSSGLGTDKLIF. CDR3 in DNA: TGTGCCTGTGACAACGTGGGGTCGTCTGGGTTGGGCACCGATAAACTCATCTTT.

As regards this clone: The protein recorded in TCRdb matches a much larger clone and deviates from this DNA's translation at residue 3, suggesting a read error; the protein here is obtained by translating the DNA. V and J are TRDV2 and TRDJ1, with D possibly matching TRDD3 (6 bases). This CDR3 is 15 amino acids long. Germline V gene data show CDR1 as GEAIGNYY and CDR2 as EKD. The CDR3 is CAWDTVGYMADKLIF. The CDR3 DNA reads as TGTGCCTGGGACACCGTTGGATACATGGCCGATAAACTCATCTTT.

Remarks on this clone: The mismatch at residue 8 between this DNA's translation and the TCRdb protein of a much larger clone likely reflects a read error; the protein shown is translated from the DNA. The CDR3 DNA reads TGTGCTCTTGGGGTCTACTTCCGGGGCTCCGACACCGATAAACTCATCTTT. It specifies CALGVYFRGSDTDKLIF. The chain has TRDV1 and TRDJ1; tentative D call: TRDD2 (5 bases). CDR3 size: 17 residues. The V end lost 4 bases, the J end lost 0 bases, and 18 bases lay between the germline ends. Germline V gene data show CDR1 as TSWWSYY and CDR2 as QGS.

The V gene is uncalled and the J gene is TRDJ1; no DNA check was done on the table's D call, TRDD3. This CDR3 contains 18 residues. The CDR3 sequence: CACDTVLGDTRYTDKLIF. The DNA for the CDR3 is TGTGCCTGTGACACCGTACTGGGGGATACTCGGTACACCGATAAACTCATCTTT.

A remark on this clone: TCRdb lists the protein of a much larger clone for this DNA, which differs at residue 6, so this is likely a read error; the protein given here is translated from the DNA itself. The chain couples TRDV2 to TRDJ1, with TRDD3 matching 11 bases. Germline V gives CDR1 GEAIGNYY, CDR2 EKD. V was clipped by 2 bases and J by 0 bases; unmatched bases: 13. CDR3 size: 19 residues. This CDR3 reads CACDSMLGDTQRYTDKLIF. CDR3 sequence (DNA): TGTGCCTGTGACAGCATGCTGGGGGATACACAAAGATACACCGATAAACTCATCTTT.

Comments on this clone: For this DNA, TCRdb reports the protein of a much larger clone, which diverges at residue 9, most likely from a read error; the protein presented here is translated directly from the DNA. V and J are TRDV2 and TRDJ1; D remains ambiguous. V dropped 0 bases and J dropped 0 bases, with 16 bases sitting between them. Germline CDR1 is GEAIGNYY and CDR2 is EKD. The CDR3 has 17 residues. This chain's CDR3 is CACDTVPGRPYTDKLIF. The CDR3 DNA follows: TGTGCCTGTGACACCGTACCCGGGAGACCTTACACCGATAAACTCATCTTT.

This clone has a handful of counts. The protein held in TCRdb is that of a much larger clone and does not match this DNA's translation at residue 6, likely because of a read error; the protein shown is translated from the DNA. The rearrangement uses TRDV1 and TRDJ1; 8 nucleotides align to TRDD3. Germline-derived CDR1 and CDR2 are TSWWSYY and QGS. CDR3 length equals 19 residues. CDR3 sequence reads: CALGVLFFSLGVNTNKLIF. The DNA for the CDR3 is TGTGCTCTTGGGGTGCTTTTCTTTTCACTGGGGGTAAACACCAATAAACTCATCTTT.

This clone turned up a few times. A much larger clone differs by one base, so this may be a read error. The chain joins TRDV1 to TRDJ1; 11 bases fit TRDD3. The CDR3 loop spans 25 amino acids. J was trimmed by 0 bases and V by 1 base; bases with no gene match: 28. Germline values: CDR1 TSWWSYY, CDR2 QGS. In DNA form, the CDR3 reads TGTGCTCTTGGGGAACGGTTTACCTTCCTACGGATTCCTGGGGGATACTCCGTCTACACCGATAAACTCATCTTT. Translating gives CALGERFTFLRIPGGYSVYTDKLIF.

This clone occurred a few times. A far larger clone is just one base off, so this is likely a read error. The chain is built from TRDV2 and TRDJ1; the match to TRDD3 covers 9 bases. This CDR3 is built from 18 residues. Germline V lookup: CDR1 GEAIGNYY, CDR2 EKD. CDR3 sequence (DNA): TGTGCCTGTGACGATATCCCCGACTGGGGGACGCGGGTCGATAAACCCATCTTT. Translating gives CACDDIPDWGTRVDKPIF.